This T cell receptor (beta chain) was observed in a study of shared clonotypes between healthy human individuals. There are 15 residues in the CDR3. The V and J ends lost 3 bases and 7 bases, in that order; junction bases with no gene match: 12. CDR1 is MNHEY, CDR2 SVGAGI, per germline. Measured with immunoSEQ multiplex PCR; TCRdb has only the in-frame clones, and not every one. The sample has some 1.5 million clones; 95% to 99% are singletons. The J gene is TRBJ2-7, the V gene TRBV6-5; 7 bases are a match to TRBD1. The sample comprised naive CD4+ T cells sorted from blood. Indicated subset: CD45RA+ positively selected. The receptor comes from a man aged 30 to 45 in good health. In DNA form, the CDR3 reads TGTGCCAGCAGTTATTGGAACAGGGGAAGAGGAGAGCAGTACTTC. Translation gives CASSYWNRGRGEQYF.